The clone carrying this TCR beta chain has a single count. In the original workflow: From reference gene primer amplification, estimates of nucleated cell counts were derived. Repertoires were generated with immunoSEQ multiplex PCR, while TCRdb's copy carries only in-frame clones and drops some. Clone size and V and J calls were adopted from that table, with D and trimming inferred from the DNA. The sample shows 200,000 to 250,000 clones, 85% to 90% of them seen only once. Looked up from germline, CDR1 is MNHEY and CDR2 is SVGAGI. V was cut by 2 bases and J by 3 bases, with 14 bases left in between. The CDR3 sequence is 15 residues long. The source of the sample is a study of blood T cell repertoires in COVID-19. For the study at large: PBMCs, B-cell-depleted T cells, or T cells provided the cDNA or gDNA that made up the material.

Seattle cases were enrolled at active infection and followed longitudinally. The receptor comes from a man aged 25-45 years with COVID-19, enrolled during active disease. The sample comprised peripheral blood. This rearrangement joins TRBV6-5 to TRBJ2-7; possible D gene TRBD1, 6 bases. The CDR3 here is CASSYGDIGFYEQYF. As DNA, the CDR3 is TGTGCCAGCAGTTACGGGGACATCGGGTTCTACGAGCAGTACTTC.